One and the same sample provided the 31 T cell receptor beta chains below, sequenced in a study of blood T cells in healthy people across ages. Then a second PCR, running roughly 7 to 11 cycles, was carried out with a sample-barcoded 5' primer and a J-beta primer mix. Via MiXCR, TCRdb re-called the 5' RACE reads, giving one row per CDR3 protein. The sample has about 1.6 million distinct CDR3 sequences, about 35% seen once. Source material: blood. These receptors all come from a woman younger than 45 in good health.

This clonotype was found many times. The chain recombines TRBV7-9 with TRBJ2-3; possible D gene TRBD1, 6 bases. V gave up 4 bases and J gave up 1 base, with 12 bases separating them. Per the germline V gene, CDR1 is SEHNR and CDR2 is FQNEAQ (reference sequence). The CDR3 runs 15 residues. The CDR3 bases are TGTGCCAGCAGCTCTATAAAGGGGGGCACAGATACGCAGTATTTT. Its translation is CASSSIKGGTDTQYF.

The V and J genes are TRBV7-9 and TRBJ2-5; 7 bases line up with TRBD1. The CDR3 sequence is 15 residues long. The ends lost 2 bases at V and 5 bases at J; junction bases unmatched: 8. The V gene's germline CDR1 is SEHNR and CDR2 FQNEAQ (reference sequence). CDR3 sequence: CASSLIRQGGETQYF. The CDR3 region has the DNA TGTGCCAGCAGCTTAATACGACAGGGCGGTGAGACCCAGTACTTC.

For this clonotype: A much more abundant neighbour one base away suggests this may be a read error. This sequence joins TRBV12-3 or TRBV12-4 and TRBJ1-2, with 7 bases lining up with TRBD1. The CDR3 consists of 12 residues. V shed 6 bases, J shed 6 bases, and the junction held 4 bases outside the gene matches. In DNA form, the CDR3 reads TGTGCCAGCAGGGTAGGGGGCCATGGCTACACCTTC. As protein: CASRVGGHGYTF.

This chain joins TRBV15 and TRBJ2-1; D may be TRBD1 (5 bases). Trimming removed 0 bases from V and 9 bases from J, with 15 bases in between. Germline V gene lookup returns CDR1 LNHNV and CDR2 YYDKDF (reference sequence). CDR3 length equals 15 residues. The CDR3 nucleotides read TGTGCCACCAGCAGAGATCGAGACAGTAAGGGTGAGCAGTTCTTC. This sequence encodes CATSRDRDSKGEQFF. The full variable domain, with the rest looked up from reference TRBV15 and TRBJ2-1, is DAMVIQNPRYQVTQFGKPVTLSCSQTLNHNVMYWYQQKSSQAPKLLFHYYDKDFNNEADTPDNFQSRRPNTSFCFLDIRSPGLGDTAMYLCATSRDRDSKGEQFFGPGTRLTVL.

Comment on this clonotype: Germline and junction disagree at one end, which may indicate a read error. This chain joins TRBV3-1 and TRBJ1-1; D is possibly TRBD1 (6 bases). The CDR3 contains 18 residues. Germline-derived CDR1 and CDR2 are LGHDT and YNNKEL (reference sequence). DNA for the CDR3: TGTGCCAGCAGCCAGCGGGTCGGGGACACTCCCCTGAACGCTGAAGCTTTCTTT. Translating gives CASSQRVGDTPLNAEAFF.

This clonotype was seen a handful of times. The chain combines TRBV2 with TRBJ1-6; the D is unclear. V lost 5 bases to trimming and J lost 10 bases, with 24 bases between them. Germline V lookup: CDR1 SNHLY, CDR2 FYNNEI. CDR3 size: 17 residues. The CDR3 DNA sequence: TGTGCCAGCAGTCCCGACCCCCGCGGGCTAGGAGGATCACCCCTCCACTTT. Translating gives CASSPDPRGLGGSPLHF.

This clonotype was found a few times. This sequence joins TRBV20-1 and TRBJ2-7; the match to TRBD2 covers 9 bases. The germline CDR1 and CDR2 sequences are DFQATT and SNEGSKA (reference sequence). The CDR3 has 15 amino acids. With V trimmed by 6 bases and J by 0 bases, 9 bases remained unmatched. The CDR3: CSASTSGFSSYEQYF. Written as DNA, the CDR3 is TGCAGTGCGTCAACTAGCGGGTTCAGCTCCTACGAGCAGTACTTC.

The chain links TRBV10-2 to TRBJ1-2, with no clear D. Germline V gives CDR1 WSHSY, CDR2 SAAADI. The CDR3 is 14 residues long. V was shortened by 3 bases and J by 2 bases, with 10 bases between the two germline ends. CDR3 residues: CASSDMAWNYGYTF. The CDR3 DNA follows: TGCGCCAGCAGTGATATGGCATGGAACTATGGCTACACCTTC.

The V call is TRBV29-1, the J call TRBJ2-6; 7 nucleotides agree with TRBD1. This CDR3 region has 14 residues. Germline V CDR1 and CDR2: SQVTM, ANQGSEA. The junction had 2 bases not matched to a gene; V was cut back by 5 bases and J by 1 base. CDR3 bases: TGCAGCGTTCGGACAGGTTCTGGGGCCAACGTCCTGACTTTC. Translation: CSVRTGSGANVLTF.

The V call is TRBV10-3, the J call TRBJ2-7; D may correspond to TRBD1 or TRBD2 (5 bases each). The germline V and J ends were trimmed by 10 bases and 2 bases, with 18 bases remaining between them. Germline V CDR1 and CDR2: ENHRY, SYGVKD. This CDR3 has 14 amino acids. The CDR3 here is CATAILGAPYEQYF. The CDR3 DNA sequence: TGTGCCACGGCAATCCTCGGGGCCCCCTACGAGCAGTACTTC.

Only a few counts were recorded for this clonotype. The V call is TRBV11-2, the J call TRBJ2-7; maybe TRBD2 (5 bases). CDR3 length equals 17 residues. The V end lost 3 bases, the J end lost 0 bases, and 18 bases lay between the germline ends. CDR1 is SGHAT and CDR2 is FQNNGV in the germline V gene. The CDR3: CASSFSGTGLSSYEQYF. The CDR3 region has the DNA TGTGCCAGCAGCTTCAGCGGTACCGGGTTGAGCTCCTACGAGCAGTACTTC. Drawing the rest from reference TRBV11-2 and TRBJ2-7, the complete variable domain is EAGVAQSPRYKIIEKRQSVAFWCNPISGHATLYWYQQILGQGPKLLIQFQNNGVVDDSQLPKDRFSAERLKGVDSTLKIQPAKLEDSAVYLCASSFSGTGLSSYEQYFGPGTRLTVT.

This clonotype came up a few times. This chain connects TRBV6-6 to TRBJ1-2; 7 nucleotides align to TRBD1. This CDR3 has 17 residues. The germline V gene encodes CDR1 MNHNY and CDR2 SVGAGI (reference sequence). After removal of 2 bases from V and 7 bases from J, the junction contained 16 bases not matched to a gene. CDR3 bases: TGTGCCAGCAGTTACAGGGGACAGATCGACTCTTCTAGTGGCTACACCTTC. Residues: CASSYRGQIDSSSGYTF.

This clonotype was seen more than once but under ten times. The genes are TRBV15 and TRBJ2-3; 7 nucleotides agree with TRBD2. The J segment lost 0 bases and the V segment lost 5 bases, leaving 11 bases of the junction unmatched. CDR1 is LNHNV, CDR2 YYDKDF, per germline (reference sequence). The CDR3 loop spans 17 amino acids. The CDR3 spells CATSRTRIGGSTDTQYF. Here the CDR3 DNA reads TGTGCCACCAGCCGTACCCGTATCGGGGGGAGCACAGATACGCAGTATTTT. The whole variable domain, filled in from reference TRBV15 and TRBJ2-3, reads DAMVIQNPRYQVTQFGKPVTLSCSQTLNHNVMYWYQQKSSQAPKLLFHYYDKDFNNEADTPDNFQSRRPNTSFCFLDIRSPGLGDTAMYLCATSRTRIGGSTDTQYFGPGTRLTVL.

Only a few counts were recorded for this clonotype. This CDR3 reads CATGTSDYEQYF. CDR3 nucleotide sequence: TGTGCCACTGGGACTAGCGATTACGAGCAGTACTTC. V gene TRBV10-3 combines with J gene TRBJ2-7; 10 nucleotides agree with TRBD2. The V gene's germline CDR1 is ENHRY and CDR2 SYGVKD. V was clipped by 10 bases and J by 4 bases; unmatched bases: 4. This CDR3 has 12 amino acids.

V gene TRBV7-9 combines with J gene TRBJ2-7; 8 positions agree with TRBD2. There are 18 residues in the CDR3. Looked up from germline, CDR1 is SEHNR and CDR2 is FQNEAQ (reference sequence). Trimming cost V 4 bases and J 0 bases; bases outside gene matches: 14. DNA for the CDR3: TGTGCCAGCAGCTCCGGGAGACTAGCGTGCCTGCCCTCCTACGAGCAGTACTTC. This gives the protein CASSSGRLACLPSYEQYF.

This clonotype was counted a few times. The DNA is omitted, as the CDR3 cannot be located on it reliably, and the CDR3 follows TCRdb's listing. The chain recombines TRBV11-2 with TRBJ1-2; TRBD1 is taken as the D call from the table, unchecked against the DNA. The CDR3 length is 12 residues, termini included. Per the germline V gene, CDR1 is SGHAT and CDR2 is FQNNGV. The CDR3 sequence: CASSLDFAPGTF.

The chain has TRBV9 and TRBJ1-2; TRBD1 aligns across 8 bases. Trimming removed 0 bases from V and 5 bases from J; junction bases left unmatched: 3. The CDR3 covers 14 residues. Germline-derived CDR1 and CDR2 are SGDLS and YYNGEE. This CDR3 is CASSVEDREYGYTF. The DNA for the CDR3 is TGTGCCAGCAGCGTAGAGGACAGGGAATATGGCTACACCTTC.

The CDR3 coding sequence is TGCAGTGCTTCTACCGGACAGAGAAGGAATTCACCCCTCCACTTT. It encodes CSASTGQRRNSPLHF. The rearrangement links TRBV20-1 to TRBJ1-6; perhaps TRBD1 as D (6 bases). Per germline, CDR1 DFQATT and CDR2 SNEGSKA (reference sequence). CDR3 size: 15 residues. Trimming left V 5 bases short and J 7 bases short, with 18 bases between.

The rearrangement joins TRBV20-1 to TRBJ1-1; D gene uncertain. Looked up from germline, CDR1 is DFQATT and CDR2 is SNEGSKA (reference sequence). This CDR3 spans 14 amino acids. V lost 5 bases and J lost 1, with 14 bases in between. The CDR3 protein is CSAPGPWKNTEAFF. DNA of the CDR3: TGCAGTGCTCCCGGGCCATGGAAGAACACTGAAGCTTTCTTT.

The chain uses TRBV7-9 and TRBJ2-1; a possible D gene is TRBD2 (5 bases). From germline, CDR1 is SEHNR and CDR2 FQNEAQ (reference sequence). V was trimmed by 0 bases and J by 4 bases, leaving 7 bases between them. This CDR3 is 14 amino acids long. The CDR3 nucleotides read TGTGCCAGCAGCTTAGCCCGGACTTACAATGAGCAGTTCTTC. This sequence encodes CASSLARTYNEQFF.

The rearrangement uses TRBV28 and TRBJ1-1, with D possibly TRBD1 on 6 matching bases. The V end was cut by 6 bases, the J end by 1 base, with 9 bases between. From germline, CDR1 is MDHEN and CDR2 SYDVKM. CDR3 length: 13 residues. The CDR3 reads CASREQGNTEAFF. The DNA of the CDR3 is TGTGCCAGCAGGGAACAGGGGAACACTGAAGCTTTCTTT.

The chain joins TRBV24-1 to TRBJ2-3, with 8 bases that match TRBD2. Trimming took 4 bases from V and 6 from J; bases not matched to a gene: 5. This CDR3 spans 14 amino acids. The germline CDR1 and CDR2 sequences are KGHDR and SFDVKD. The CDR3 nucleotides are TGTGCCACCAGTGACCTAAGCGGGGGCGATACGCAGTATTTT. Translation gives CATSDLSGGDTQYF.

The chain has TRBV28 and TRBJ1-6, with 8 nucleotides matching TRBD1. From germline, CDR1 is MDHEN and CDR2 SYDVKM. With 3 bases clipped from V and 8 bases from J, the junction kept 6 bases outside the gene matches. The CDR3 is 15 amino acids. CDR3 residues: CASSFFGQGDSPLHF. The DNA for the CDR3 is TGTGCCAGCAGTTTTTTCGGACAGGGAGATTCACCCCTCCACTTT. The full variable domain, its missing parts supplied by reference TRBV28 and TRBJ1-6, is DVKVTQSSRYLVKRTGEKVFLECVQDMDHENMFWYRQDPGLGLRLIYFSYDVKMKEKGDIPEGYSVSREKKERFSLILESASTNQTSMYLCASSFFGQGDSPLHFGNGTRLTVT.

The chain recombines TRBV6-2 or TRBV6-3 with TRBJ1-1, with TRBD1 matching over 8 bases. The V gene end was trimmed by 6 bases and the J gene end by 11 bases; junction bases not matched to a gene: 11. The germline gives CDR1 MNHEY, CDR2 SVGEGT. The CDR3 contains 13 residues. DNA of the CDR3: TGTGCCAGCAGCAAAGGACAGGGAAGACTGGCTTTCTTT. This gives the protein CASSKGQGRLAFF.

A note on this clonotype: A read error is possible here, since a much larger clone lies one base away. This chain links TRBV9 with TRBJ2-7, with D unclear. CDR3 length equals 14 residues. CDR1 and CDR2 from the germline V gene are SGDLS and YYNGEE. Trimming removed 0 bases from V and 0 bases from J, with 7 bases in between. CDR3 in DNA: TGTGCCAGCAGCGTAGAGGCTCCCTCCTACGAGCAGTACTTC. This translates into CASSVEAPSYEQYF.

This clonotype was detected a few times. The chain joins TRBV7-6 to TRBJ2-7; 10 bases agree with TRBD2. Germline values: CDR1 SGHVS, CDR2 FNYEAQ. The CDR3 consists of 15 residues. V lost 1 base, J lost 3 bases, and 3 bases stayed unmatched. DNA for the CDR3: TGTGCCAGCAGCTTAGTTAGCGGGAGGATCTACGAGCAGTACTTC. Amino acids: CASSLVSGRIYEQYF.

The CDR3 protein is CSAPRLAGTDTQYF. CDR3 in DNA: TGCAGTGCTCCCAGACTAGCGGGAACAGATACGCAGTATTTT. The chain combines TRBV20-1 with TRBJ2-3, with 11 bases fitting TRBD2. The V segment lost 5 bases and the J segment 3 bases; nucleotides outside the gene matches: 4. The CDR3 runs 14 residues. CDR1 is DFQATT, CDR2 SNEGSKA, per germline (reference sequence).

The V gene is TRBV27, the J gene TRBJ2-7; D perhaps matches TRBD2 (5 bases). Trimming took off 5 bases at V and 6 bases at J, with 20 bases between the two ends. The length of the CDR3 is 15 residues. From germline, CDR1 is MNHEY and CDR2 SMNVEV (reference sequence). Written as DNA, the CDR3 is TGTGCCAGCAGTCCCCTCATACTAGTTTCTTCCGAGCAGTACTTC. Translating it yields CASSPLILVSSEQYF.

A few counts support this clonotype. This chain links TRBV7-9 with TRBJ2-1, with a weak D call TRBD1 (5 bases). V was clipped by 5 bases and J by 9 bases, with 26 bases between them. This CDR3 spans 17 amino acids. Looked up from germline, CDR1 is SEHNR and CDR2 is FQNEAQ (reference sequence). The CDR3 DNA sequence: TGTGCCAGCAGCCACACCTCTCCCGGCAGGGTTAGAAGTGAGCAGTTCTTC. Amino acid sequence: CASSHTSPGRVRSEQFF. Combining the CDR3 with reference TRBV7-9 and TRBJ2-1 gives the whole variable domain DTGVSQNPRHKITKRGQNVTFRCDPISEHNRLYWYRQTLGQGPEFLTYFQNEAQLEKSRLLSDRFSAERPKGSFSTLEIQRTEQGDSAMYLCASSHTSPGRVRSEQFFGPGTRLTVL.

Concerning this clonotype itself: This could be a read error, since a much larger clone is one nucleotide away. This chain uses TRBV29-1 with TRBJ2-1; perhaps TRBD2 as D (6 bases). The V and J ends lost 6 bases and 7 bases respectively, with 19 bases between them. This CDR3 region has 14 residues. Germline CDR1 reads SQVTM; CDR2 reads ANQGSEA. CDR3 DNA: TGCAGCGTCGACGGACGGGGGTCAGGGAATGAGCAGTTCTTC. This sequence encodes CSVDGRGSGNEQFF.

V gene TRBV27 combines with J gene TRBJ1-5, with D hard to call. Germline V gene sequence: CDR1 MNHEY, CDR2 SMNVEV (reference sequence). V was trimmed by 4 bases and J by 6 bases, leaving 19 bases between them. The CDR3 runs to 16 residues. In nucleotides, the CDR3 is TGTGCCAGCAGTTCCTCCGGCGTCGTGAGTTCTCAGCCCCAGCATTTT. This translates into CASSSSGVVSSQPQHF.